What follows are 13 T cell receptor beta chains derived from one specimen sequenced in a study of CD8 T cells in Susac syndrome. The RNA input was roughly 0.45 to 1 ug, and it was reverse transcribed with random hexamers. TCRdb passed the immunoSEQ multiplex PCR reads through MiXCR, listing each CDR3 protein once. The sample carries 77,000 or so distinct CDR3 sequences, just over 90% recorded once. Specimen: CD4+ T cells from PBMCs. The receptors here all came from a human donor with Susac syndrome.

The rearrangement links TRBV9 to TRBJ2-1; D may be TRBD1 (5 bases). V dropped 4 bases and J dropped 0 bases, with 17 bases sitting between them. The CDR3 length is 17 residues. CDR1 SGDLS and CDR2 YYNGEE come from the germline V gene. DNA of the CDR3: TGTGCCAGCAGCCCTCGCCTGGGGCAAAGCTCCTACAATGAGCAGTTCTTC. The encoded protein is CASSPRLGQSSYNEQFF.

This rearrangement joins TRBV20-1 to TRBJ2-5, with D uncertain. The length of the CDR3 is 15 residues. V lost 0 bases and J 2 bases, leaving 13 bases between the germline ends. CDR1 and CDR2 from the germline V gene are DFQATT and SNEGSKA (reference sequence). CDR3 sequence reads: CSARDRGNSQETQYF. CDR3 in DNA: TGCAGTGCTAGAGATCGTGGAAATTCTCAAGAGACCCAGTACTTC.

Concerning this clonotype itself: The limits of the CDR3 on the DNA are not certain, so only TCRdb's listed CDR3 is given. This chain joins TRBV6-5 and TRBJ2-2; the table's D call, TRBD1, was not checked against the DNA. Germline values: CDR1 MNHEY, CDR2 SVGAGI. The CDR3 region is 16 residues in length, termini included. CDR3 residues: CASSSSSTAYTGELFF.

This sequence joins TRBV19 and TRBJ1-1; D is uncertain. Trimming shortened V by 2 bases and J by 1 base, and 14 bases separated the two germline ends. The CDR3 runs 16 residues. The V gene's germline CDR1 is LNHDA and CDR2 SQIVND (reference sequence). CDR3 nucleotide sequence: TGTGCCAGTAGTATAAAATCCGTTAGCCGGAACACTGAAGCTTTCTTT. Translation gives CASSIKSVSRNTEAFF.

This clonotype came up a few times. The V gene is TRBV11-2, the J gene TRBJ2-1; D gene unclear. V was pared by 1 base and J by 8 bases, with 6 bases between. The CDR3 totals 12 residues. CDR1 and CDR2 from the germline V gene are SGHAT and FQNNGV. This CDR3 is CASSLAGDEQFF. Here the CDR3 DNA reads TGTGCCAGCAGCTTAGCAGGAGATGAGCAGTTCTTC. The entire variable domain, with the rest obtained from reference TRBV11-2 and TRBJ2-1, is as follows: EAGVAQSPRYKIIEKRQSVAFWCNPISGHATLYWYQQILGQGPKLLIQFQNNGVVDDSQLPKDRFSAERLKGVDSTLKIQPAKLEDSAVYLCASSLAGDEQFFGPGTRLTVL.

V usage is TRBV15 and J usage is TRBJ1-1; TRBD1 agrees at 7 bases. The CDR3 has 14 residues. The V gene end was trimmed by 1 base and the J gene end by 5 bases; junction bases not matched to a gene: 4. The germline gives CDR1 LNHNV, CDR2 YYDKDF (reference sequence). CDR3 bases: TGTGCCACCAGCAGAGGAATACAGGGGACTGAAGCTTTCTTT. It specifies CATSRGIQGTEAFF.

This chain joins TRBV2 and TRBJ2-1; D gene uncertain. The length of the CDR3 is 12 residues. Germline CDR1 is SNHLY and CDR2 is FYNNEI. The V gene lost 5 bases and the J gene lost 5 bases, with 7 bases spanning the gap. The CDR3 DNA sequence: TGTGCCAGCAGTTCGACAAACAATGAGCAGTTCTTC. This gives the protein CASSSTNNEQFF.

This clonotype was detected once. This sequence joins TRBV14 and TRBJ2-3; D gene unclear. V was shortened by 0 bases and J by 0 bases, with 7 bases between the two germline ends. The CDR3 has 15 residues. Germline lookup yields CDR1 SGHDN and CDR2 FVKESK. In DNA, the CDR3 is TGTGCCAGCAGCCAAGAAAGCTATAGCACAGATACGCAGTATTTT. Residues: CASSQESYSTDTQYF.

The CDR3 sequence is CASSDSRGPYNEQFF. The DNA of the CDR3 is TGTGCCAGCAGTGACTCGAGGGGCCCCTACAATGAGCAGTTCTTC. The gene calls are TRBV6-4 and TRBJ2-1; D possibly uses TRBD1 or TRBD2 (5 bases each). Trimming stripped 0 bases from V and 2 bases from J, with 8 bases between. The CDR3 spans 15 residues. CDR1 MRHNA and CDR2 SNTAGT come from the germline V gene.

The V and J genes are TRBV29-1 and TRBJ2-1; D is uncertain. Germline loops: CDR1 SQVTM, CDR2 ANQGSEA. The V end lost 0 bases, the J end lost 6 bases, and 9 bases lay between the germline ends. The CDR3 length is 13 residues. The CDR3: CSVEERRSNEQFF. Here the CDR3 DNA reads TGCAGCGTTGAAGAAAGGCGGAGCAATGAGCAGTTCTTC.

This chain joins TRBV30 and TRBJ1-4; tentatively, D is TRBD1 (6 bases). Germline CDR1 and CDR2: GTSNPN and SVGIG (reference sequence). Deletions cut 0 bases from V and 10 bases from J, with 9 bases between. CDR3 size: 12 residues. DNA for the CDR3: TGTGCCTGGAGTGTACAAGGGGGAAAACTGTTTTTT. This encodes CAWSVQGGKLFF.

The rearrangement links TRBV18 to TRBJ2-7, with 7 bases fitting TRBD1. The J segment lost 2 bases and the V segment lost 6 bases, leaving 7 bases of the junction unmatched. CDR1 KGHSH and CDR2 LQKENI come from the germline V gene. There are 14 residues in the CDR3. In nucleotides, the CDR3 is TGTGCCAGCTCGCCGGGACAGAATACCTACGAGCAGTACTTC. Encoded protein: CASSPGQNTYEQYF.

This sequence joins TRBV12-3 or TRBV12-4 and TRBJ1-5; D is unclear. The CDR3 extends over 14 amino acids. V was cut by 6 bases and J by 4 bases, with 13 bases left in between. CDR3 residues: CASSKGRVNQPQHF. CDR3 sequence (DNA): TGTGCCAGCAGCAAAGGACGAGTGAATCAGCCCCAGCATTTT.